The following is a TCR beta chain sequence with its context. Measured with immunoSEQ multiplex PCR; TCRdb has only the in-frame clones, and not every one. Here the sample spans around 40,000 clones, approximately 93% being singletons. The sample belongs to a study of T cell changes during pregnancy in multiple sclerosis. The V gene's germline CDR1 is SGHVS and CDR2 FNYEAQ. The CDR3 has 18 amino acids. Trimming removed 0 bases from V and 8 bases from J; junction bases left unmatched: 12. The V call is TRBV7-6, the J call TRBJ2-1; 11 positions agree with TRBD2. This receptor was taken from a female donor with multiple sclerosis, enrolled in a pregnancy study. Source: CD8+ T cells from peripheral blood mononuclear cells, taken in the third trimester of pregnancy. The CDR3 nucleotides read TGTGCCAGCAGCTTAGCCTTCGTGACTAGCGGGGTAATCCATGAGCAGTTCTTC. The encoded protein is CASSLAFVTSGVIHEQFF.